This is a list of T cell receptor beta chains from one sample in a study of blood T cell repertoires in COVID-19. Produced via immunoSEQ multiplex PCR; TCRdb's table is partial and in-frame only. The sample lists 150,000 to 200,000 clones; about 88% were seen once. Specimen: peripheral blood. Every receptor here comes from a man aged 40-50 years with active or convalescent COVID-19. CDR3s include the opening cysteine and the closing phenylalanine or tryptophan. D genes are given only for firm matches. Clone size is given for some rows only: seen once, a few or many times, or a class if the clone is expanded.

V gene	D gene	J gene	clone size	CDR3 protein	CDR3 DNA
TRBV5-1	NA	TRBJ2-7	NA	CASSLRQDKTFYYEQYF	TGCGCCAGCAGCTTGCGACAGGATAAAACCTTCTACTACGAGCAGTACTTC
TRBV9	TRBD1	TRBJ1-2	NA	CARGQGANYGYTF	TGTGCCAGAGGACAGGGGGCAAACTATGGCTACACCTTC
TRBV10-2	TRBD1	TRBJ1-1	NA	CASSEMAGGLNTEAFF	TGCGCCAGCAGTGAGATGGCAGGGGGCCTGAACACTGAAGCTTTCTTT
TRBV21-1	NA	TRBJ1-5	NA	CASSNRGQGAVQPQHF	TGTGCCAGCAGCAACCGGGGACAGGGGGCGGTTCAGCCCCAGCATTTT
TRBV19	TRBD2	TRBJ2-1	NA	CASSLERTSGGYNEQFF	TGTGCCAGTAGTTTGGAGCGGACTAGCGGGGGCTACAATGAGCAGTTCTTC
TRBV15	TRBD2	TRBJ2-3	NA	CATSRDGTSSDTQYF	TGTGCCACCAGCAGAGATGGGACTAGTTCAGATACGCAGTATTTT
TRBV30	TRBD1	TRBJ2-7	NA	CAWSVRVGTGIGEQYF	TGTGCCTGGAGTGTACGCGTCGGGACAGGCATCGGCGAGCAGTACTTC
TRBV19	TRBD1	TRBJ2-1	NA	CASRKTRDSNYNEQFF	TGTGCCAGTAGGAAAACCAGGGACAGCAACTACAATGAGCAGTTCTTC
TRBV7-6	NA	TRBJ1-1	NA	CASSSTGWNTEAFF	TGTGCCAGCAGCTCTACAGGTTGGAACACTGAAGCTTTCTTT
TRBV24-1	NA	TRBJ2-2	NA	CATSDLRSSTGELFF	TGTGCCACCAGTGATTTGCGTAGTTCCACCGGGGAGCTGTTTTTT
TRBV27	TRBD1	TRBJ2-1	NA	CASSLSTGNEQFF	TGTGCCAGCAGTTTGTCGACAGGGAATGAGCAGTTCTTC
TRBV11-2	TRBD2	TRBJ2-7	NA	CASSLDFSGITYEQYF	TGTGCCAGCAGCTTAGATTTTAGCGGGATTACCTACGAGCAGTACTTC
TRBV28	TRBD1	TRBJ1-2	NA	CASSLSGGLGGYTF	TGTGCCAGCAGTTTATCAGGGGGCTTGGGCGGCTACACCTTC
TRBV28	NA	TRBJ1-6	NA	CASKPESGDNSPLHF	TGTGCCAGCAAGCCAGAGTCGGGGGATAATTCACCCCTCCACTTT
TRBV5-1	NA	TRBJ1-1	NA	CASSLGGFVAEAFF	TGCGCCAGCAGCTTGGGAGGGTTTGTGGCTGAAGCTTTCTTT
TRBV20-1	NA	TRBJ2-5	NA	CSAWKGETQYF	TGCAGTGCGTGGAAGGGGGAGACCCAGTACTTC
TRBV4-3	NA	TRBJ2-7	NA	CASSQDVVSYEQYF	TGCGCCAGCAGCCAAGATGTAGTCTCCTACGAGCAGTACTTC
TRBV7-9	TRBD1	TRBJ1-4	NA	CASSRKTGGLNEKLFF	TGTGCCAGCAGCCGGAAGACAGGGGGCTTAAATGAAAAACTGTTTTTT
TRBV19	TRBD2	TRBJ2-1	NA	CASTPGTSGLLNEQFF	TGTGCCAGTACCCCAGGGACTAGCGGTTTGTTGAATGAGCAGTTCTTC
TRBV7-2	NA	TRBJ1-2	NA	CASSLGGANALSYGYTF	TGTGCCAGCAGCTTGGGGGGGGCTAATGCATTAAGCTATGGCTACACCTTC
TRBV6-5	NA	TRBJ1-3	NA	CASSYKNTIYF	TGTGCCAGCAGTTATAAAAACACCATATATTTT
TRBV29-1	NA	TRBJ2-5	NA	CSVEVDSLGTQYF	TGCAGCGTTGAAGTTGATAGCTTGGGGACCCAGTACTTC
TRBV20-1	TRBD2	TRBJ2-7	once	CSACGLAGRGDEQYF	TGCAGTGCTTGTGGACTAGCGGGAAGAGGTGACGAGCAGTACTTC
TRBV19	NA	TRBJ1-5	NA	CASSDYISNQPQHF	TGTGCCAGTAGCGACTATATTAGCAATCAGCCCCAGCATTTT
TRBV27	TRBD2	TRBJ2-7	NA	CASSPAESSGSLYEQYF	TGTGCCAGCAGTCCCGCGGAGAGTAGCGGGAGTCTGTACGAGCAGTACTTC
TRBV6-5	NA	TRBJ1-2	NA	CASSYSDSYGYTF	TGTGCCAGCAGTTACTCGGACAGCTATGGCTACACCTTC
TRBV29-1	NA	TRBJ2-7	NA	CSVVGQGYEQYF	TGCAGCGTCGTTGGGCAGGGTTACGAGCAGTACTTC
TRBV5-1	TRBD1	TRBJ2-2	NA	CASSWDSHTGELFF	TGCGCCAGCAGCTGGGACAGCCACACCGGGGAGCTGTTTTTT
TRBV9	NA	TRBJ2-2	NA	CASSVGPGTSGELFF	TGTGCCAGCAGCGTAGGCCCAGGAACGTCCGGGGAGCTGTTTTTT
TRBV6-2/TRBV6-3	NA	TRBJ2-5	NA	CASSYSSRGLAGVFETQYF	TGTGCCAGCAGTTACTCATCCAGGGGGCTTGCGGGAGTATTTGAGACCCAGTACTTC
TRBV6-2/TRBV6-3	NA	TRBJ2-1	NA	CASSTRRGGLNEQFF	TGTGCCAGCAGTACCCGGAGGGGGGGCCTGAATGAGCAGTTCTTC
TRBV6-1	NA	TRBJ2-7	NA	CASSEAGWWGDSYEQYF	TGTGCCAGCAGTGAAGCCGGGTGGTGGGGGGACTCCTACGAGCAGTACTTC
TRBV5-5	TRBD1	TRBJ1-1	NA	CASSRRTGKNTEAFF	TGTGCCAGCAGCCGACGGACAGGGAAGAACACTGAAGCTTTCTTT